Listed below are T cell receptor beta chains from one sample, sequenced in a study of blood T cell repertoires in COVID-19. The protocol was immunoSEQ multiplex PCR, while the TCRdb copy is restricted to in-frame clones and leaves out a portion. The table includes a few hundred thousand clones, about 90% detected once. The sequenced sample was PBMCs or T cells enriched from blood (not recorded which). These receptor sequences come from a woman in her thirties who had recovered from COVID-19. The CDR3 runs from the conserved cysteine through the conserved F or W. A D gene is named only where the DNA matches it firmly. The listing skips clone size in some rows; elsewhere it reads once, few, many or a size class.

>TRBD2|TRBJ2-5|.|TRBV7-2|14
TGTGCCAGCAGAACCAGCGGGAGCCAAGAGACCCAGTACTTC
CASRTSGSQETQYF
>.|TRBJ1-6|.|TRBV29-1|14
TGCAGCGTAGCGGCGGGGGGCAATAATTCACCCCTCCACTTT
CSVAAGGNNSPLHF
>TRBD1|TRBJ2-7|.|TRBV2|14
TGTGCCAGCAGACTCTCTCGACAGGGCTACGAGCAGTACTTC
CASRLSRQGYEQYF
>TRBD2|TRBJ2-3|once|TRBV2|16
TGTGCCAGCAATATCGGTGCGGGGGGTGGCACAGATACGCAGTATTTT
CASNIGAGGGTDTQYF
>TRBD1|TRBJ1-3|.|TRBV7-9|14
TGTGCCAGCAGCCTGGGACAGGGGGAAAACACCATATATTTT
CASSLGQGENTIYF
>.|TRBJ2-7|once|TRBV6-2/TRBV6-3|12
TGTGCCAGCAGCCACAGCTCCTACGAGCAGTACTTC
CASSHSSYEQYF
>.|TRBJ2-7|.|TRBV18|13
TGTGCCAGCTCCCAAGCTGAATCCTACGAGCAGTACTTC
CASSQAESYEQYF
>.|TRBJ1-4|.|TRBV15|12
TGTGCCACCCAAGGGGGGGACGAAAAACTGTTTTTT
CATQGGDEKLFF
>TRBD1|TRBJ1-1|.|TRBV7-9|14
TGTGCCAGCAGCTTAGCGGGACAGGCAACTGAAGCTTTCTTT
CASSLAGQATEAFF
>TRBD2|TRBJ2-1|.|TRBV28|19
TGTGCCAGCAGTCCCCTAGCGGGGGGGAAGAGGGTGACCTACAATGAGCAGTTCTTC
CASSPLAGGKRVTYNEQFF
>.|TRBJ1-3|.|TRBV5-6|16
TGTGCCAGCAGCCGCCAGGCAGGGGCTCCTGGAAACACCATATATTTT
CASSRQAGAPGNTIYF
>.|TRBJ2-7|.|TRBV11-2|15
TGTGCCAGCAGCCCTCGTGAAGGGGGTCCCTACGAGCAGTACTTC
CASSPREGGPYEQYF
>TRBD1|TRBJ2-1|.|TRBV7-2|16
TGTGCCAGCAGCTTAGGTTATAACAGGGGGTACAATGAGCAGTTCTTC
CASSLGYNRGYNEQFF
>.|TRBJ2-7|once|TRBV12-3/TRBV12-4|13
TGTGCCAGCAGTTTAGCGGGGGAGGACGAGCAGTACTTC
CASSLAGEDEQYF
>.|TRBJ2-7|.|TRBV5-5|15
TGTGCCAGCAGCTTGGGGACAGCTCTAACCTACGAGCAGTACTTC
CASSLGTALTYEQYF
>.|TRBJ2-7|.|TRBV7-9|14
TGTGCCAGCAGCTTTCGGAGTAGACCCTACGAGCAGTACTTC
CASSFRSRPYEQYF
>TRBD2|TRBJ2-5|.|TRBV27|16
TGTGCCAGCAGTTTGACAATAGCGGGGGGGCCTATTAGAAAGTACTTC
CASSLTIAGGPIRKYF
>.|TRBJ1-5|.|TRBV3-1/TRBV3-2|20
TGTGCCAGCAGTGCCCAGGGAAGTATGCCACCACTTTATAGCAATCAGCCCCAGCATTTT
CASSAQGSMPPLYSNQPQHF
>TRBD1|TRBJ1-2|.|TRBV15|15
TGTGCCACCAGCGCGAGGGACAGGGGGAATTATGGCTACACCTTC
CATSARDRGNYGYTF
>.|TRBJ2-6|.|TRBV28|19
TGTGCCAGCAGTTCTCTTGACCCGTATGGAGGGAGTGGGGCCAACGTCCTGACTTTC
CASSSLDPYGGSGANVLTF
>TRBD1|TRBJ2-7|.|TRBV6-1|15
TGTGCCAGCAGTGAAACCCAACCGGGACAGGGGAAGCAGTACTTC
CASSETQPGQGKQYF
>TRBD1|TRBJ1-1|.|TRBV6-5|15
TGTGCCAGCAGTCGTGTGACAGGGGGCGGGACTGAAGCTTTCTTT
CASSRVTGGGTEAFF